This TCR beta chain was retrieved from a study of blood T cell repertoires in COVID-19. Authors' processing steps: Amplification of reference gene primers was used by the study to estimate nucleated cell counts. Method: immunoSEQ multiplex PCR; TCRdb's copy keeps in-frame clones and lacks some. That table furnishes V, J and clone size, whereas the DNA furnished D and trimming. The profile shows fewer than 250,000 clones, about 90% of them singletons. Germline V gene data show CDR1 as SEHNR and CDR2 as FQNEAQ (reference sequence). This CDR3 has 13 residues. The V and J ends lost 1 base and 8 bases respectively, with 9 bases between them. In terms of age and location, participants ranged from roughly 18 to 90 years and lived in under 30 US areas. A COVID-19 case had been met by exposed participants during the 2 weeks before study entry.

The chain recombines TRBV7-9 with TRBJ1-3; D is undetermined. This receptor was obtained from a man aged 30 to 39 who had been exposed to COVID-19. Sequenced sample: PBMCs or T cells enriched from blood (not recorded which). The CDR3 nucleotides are TGTGCCAGCAGCTTAGTCGCAACGGACACCATATATTTT. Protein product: CASSLVATDTIYF.